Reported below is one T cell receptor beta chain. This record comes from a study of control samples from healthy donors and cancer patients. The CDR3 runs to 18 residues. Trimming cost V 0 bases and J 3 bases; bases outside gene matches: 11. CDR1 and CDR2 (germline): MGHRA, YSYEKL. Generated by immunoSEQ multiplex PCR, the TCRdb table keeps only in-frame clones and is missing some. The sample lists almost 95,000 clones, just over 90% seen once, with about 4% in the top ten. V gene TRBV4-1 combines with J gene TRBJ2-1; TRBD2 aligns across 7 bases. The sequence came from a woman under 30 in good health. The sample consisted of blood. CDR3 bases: TGCGCCAGCAGCCAAGATCTGAGGGCGGGGGAGCGCTACAATGAGCAGTTCTTC. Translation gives CASSQDLRAGERYNEQFF.